This TCR beta chain was observed in a study of T cells in tuberculosis. This clone was seen only once. The protocol was immunoSEQ multiplex PCR, while the TCRdb copy is restricted to in-frame clones and leaves out a portion. The table records about 28,000 clones, around 87% of them present only once. Germline V gives CDR1 MGHDK, CDR2 SYGVNS. Trimming shortened V by 1 base and J by 1 base, and 11 bases separated the two germline ends. The CDR3 covers 15 residues. This TCR was sampled from a donor between 5 and 29 years old with latent tuberculosis or without tuberculosis infection. The material sequenced was PBMCs. The chain combines TRBV25-1 with TRBJ2-7, with a possible D match to TRBD2 (7 bases). CDR3 in DNA: TGTGCCAGCAGTGAATGGGGAGGGGGGTCCTACGAGCAGTACTTC. Residues: CASSEWGGGSYEQYF.